These 7 T cell receptor beta chains share one sample of origin, sequenced in a study of neurological immune-mediated disorders. TCRdb reanalysed the 5' RACE reads using MiXCR and keeps one entry per CDR3 protein. The data show about 89,000 distinct CDR3 sequences, 2.5% to 3% seen once. Sequencing was carried out using PBMCs. The receptor source for this set is a woman aged 30 to 39 with multiple sclerosis.

A few counts support this clonotype. The gene calls are TRBV18 and TRBJ2-7; 7 bases align to TRBD2. J gave up 4 bases and V 2 bases, and 5 bases lay outside the gene matches. The CDR3 sequence is 14 residues long. The germline V gene encodes CDR1 KGHSH and CDR2 LQKENI. As DNA, the CDR3 is TGTGCCAGCTCACCAAAAGGCGGGAGATACGAGCAGTACTTC. Translating it yields CASSPKGGRYEQYF. Full variable domain (missing parts from reference TRBV18 and TRBJ2-7): NAGVMQNPRHLVRRRGQEARLRCSPMKGHSHVYWYRQLPEEGLKFMVYLQKENIIDESGMPKERFSAEFPKEGPSILRIQQVVRGDSAAYFCASSPKGGRYEQYFGPGTRLTVT.

This clonotype was detected ten times or more. The rearrangement joins TRBV20-1 to TRBJ1-4, with 9 bases aligning to TRBD1. Germline V gene data show CDR1 as DFQATT and CDR2 as SNEGSKA (reference sequence). This CDR3 comprises 14 residues. V lost 2 bases and J lost 7; bases outside the gene matches: 5. The CDR3 coding sequence is TGCAGTGCTAGAATACAGGGGGCCCGTGAAAAACTGTTTTTT. Its protein is CSARIQGAREKLFF.

This clonotype was found many times. The rearrangement links TRBV20-1 to TRBJ2-7, with 9 bases identical to TRBD2. Losses at the gene ends were 6 bases for V and 4 bases for J; bases not matched to a gene: 10. The germline CDR1 and CDR2 sequences are DFQATT and SNEGSKA (reference sequence). The CDR3 totals 14 residues. The CDR3 reads CSALPRGRVYEQYF. CDR3 DNA sequence: TGCAGTGCCCTACCCCGCGGGAGGGTTTACGAGCAGTACTTC.

This clonotype was picked up many times. The chain has TRBV28 and TRBJ2-3; 10 nucleotides agree with TRBD2. Trimming took 6 bases from V and 5 from J; bases not matched to a gene: 5. This CDR3 comprises 14 residues. The germline CDR1 and CDR2 sequences are MDHEN and SYDVKM. The CDR3 loop is CASRAGGPRDTQYF. CDR3 nucleotides: TGTGCCAGCAGAGCGGGAGGGCCAAGAGATACGCAGTATTTT. Full variable domain (outside the CDR3, taken from reference TRBV28 and TRBJ2-3): DVKVTQSSRYLVKRTGEKVFLECVQDMDHENMFWYRQDPGLGLRLIYFSYDVKMKEKGDIPEGYSVSREKKERFSLILESASTNQTSMYLCASRAGGPRDTQYFGPGTRLTVL.

In its sample, this clonotype was seen many times. The chain recombines TRBV12-3 or TRBV12-4 with TRBJ2-1; maybe TRBD2 (6 bases). V lost 8 bases and J lost 1, with 18 bases in between. There are 16 residues in the CDR3. CDR3 in amino acids: CASLPPGAESYNEQFF. CDR3 coding DNA: TGTGCCAGCCTTCCGCCGGGAGCTGAATCCTACAATGAGCAGTTCTTC.

There are many counts of this clonotype. J is TRBJ1-1 and V is TRBV29-1; no reliable D call. Trimming removed 2 bases at V and 6 bases at J, with 13 bases between. The germline V gene has CDR1 SQVTM and CDR2 ANQGSEA. This CDR3 spans 13 amino acids. The CDR3 sequence: CSVERRGRAEAFF. CDR3 nucleotides: TGCAGCGTTGAACGGCGAGGGAGGGCTGAAGCTTTCTTT.

This clonotype was observed at least ten times. Written as DNA, the CDR3 is TGTGCCAGCAGGCCGCCGGGACGGTCTGAGCAGTTCTTC. It translates to CASRPPGRSEQFF. The rearrangement joins TRBV7-2 to TRBJ2-1; D may correspond to TRBD1 or TRBD2 (5 bases each). This CDR3 contains 13 residues. Germline CDR1 reads SGHTA; CDR2 reads FQGNSA. V gave up 6 bases and J gave up 9 bases, with 15 bases separating them.